Listed here are 9 T cell receptor beta chains from one sample, sequenced in a study of OX40 agonist ivuxolimab in advanced cancers. The protocol was immunoSEQ multiplex PCR, while the TCRdb copy is restricted to in-frame clones and leaves out a portion. The sample contains around 94,000 clones, under 95% of which appear only once. The sample consisted of CD4+ or CD8+ T cells sorted from blood, taken in a trial of the OX40 agonist ivuxolimab. All receptors come from an adult with an advanced solid tumor such as melanoma, head and neck, liver or kidney cancer.

V and J are TRBV11-1 and TRBJ2-1; 8 positions agree with TRBD2. This CDR3 region has 14 residues. CDR1 and CDR2 (germline): SGHAT, FQDESV (reference sequence). Losses at the gene ends were 8 bases for V and 6 bases for J; bases not matched to a gene: 9. The CDR3 DNA is TGTGCCAGCGGATCGGGGCTAGCGGGCAATGAGCAGTTCTTC. Translation gives CASGSGLAGNEQFF.

The chain has TRBV7-2 and TRBJ1-5; 9 bases are shared with TRBD1. The CDR3 spans 14 residues. The junction had 0 bases not matched to a gene; V was cut back by 1 base and J by 5 bases. Germline CDR1 reads SGHTA; CDR2 reads FQGNSA. This CDR3 is CASSLGTGDQPQHF. The CDR3 nucleotides read TGTGCCAGCAGCTTAGGGACAGGGGATCAGCCCCAGCATTTT. The complete variable domain, with remaining parts taken from reference TRBV7-2 and TRBJ1-5, reads GAGVSQSPSNKVTEKGKDVELRCDPISGHTALYWYRQSLGQGLEFLIYFQGNSAPDKSGLPSDRFSAERTGGSVSTLTIQRTQQEDSAVYLCASSLGTGDQPQHFGDGTRLSIL.

Here the CDR3 reads CASSRVRPSGANVLTF. CDR3 nucleotide sequence: TGTGCCAGCAGCCGGGTGAGACCCTCTGGGGCCAACGTCCTGACTTTC. The chain combines TRBV7-3 with TRBJ2-6, with D unresolved. The CDR3 consists of 16 residues. Germline V gene sequence: CDR1 SGHTA, CDR2 FQGTGA. The V end was cut by 5 bases, the J end by 0 bases, with 11 bases between.

The V gene is TRBV7-8, the J gene TRBJ1-4; D is unclear. The CDR3 runs 11 residues. CDR1 is SGHVS and CDR2 is FQNEAQ in the germline V gene. The germline V and J ends were trimmed by 3 bases and 10 bases, with 6 bases remaining between them. For the CDR3, the DNA is TGTGCCAGCAGCTTCGGCGGAAAACTGTTTTTT. Protein product: CASSFGGKLFF.

This chain uses TRBV9 with TRBJ2-7; TRBD1 agrees at 9 bases. The CDR3 spans 15 residues. The V gene end was trimmed by 3 bases and the J gene end by 2 bases; junction bases not matched to a gene: 6. Per germline, CDR1 SGDLS and CDR2 YYNGEE. CDR3 in amino acids: CASSALGQGAYEQYF. The CDR3 bases are TGTGCCAGCAGCGCCCTGGGACAGGGTGCCTACGAGCAGTACTTC.

The chain has TRBV5-5 and TRBJ2-2; 7 nucleotides match TRBD2. The ends lost 1 base at V and 6 bases at J; junction bases unmatched: 6. CDR1 SGHKS and CDR2 YYEKEE come from the germline V gene (reference sequence). The CDR3 runs 15 residues. The CDR3 loop is CASSLTSALAGELFF. CDR3 nucleotides: TGTGCCAGCAGCTTGACTAGCGCGTTGGCCGGGGAGCTGTTTTTT.

This rearrangement joins TRBV7-2 to TRBJ2-3, with 8 bases aligning to TRBD1. The junction had 3 bases not matched to a gene; V was cut back by 4 bases and J by 0 bases. Germline CDR1 SGHTA, CDR2 FQGNSA. The CDR3 runs to 15 residues. The CDR3 loop reads CASSSTGESTDTQYF. Here the CDR3 DNA reads TGTGCCAGCAGCTCGACAGGGGAAAGCACAGATACGCAGTATTTT.

This clone was seen more than once but under ten times. This sequence joins TRBV30 and TRBJ1-5, with 7 bases that match TRBD1. The germline V gene has CDR1 GTSNPN and CDR2 SVGIG (reference sequence). This CDR3 is built from 15 residues. With V trimmed by 2 bases and J by 1 base, 5 bases remained unmatched. As DNA, the CDR3 is TGTGCCTGGAGTCTCACAGGGGCAAGCAATCAGCCCCAGCATTTT. Protein product: CAWSLTGASNQPQHF.

This sequence joins TRBV25-1 and TRBJ2-3; 10 nucleotides align to TRBD2. V dropped 6 bases and J dropped 2; count of bases not matched to a gene: 8. CDR1 is MGHDK and CDR2 is SYGVNS in the germline V gene. CDR3 length: 16 residues. CDR3 sequence: CASRSGTSAHTDTQYF. The CDR3, as DNA: TGTGCCAGCAGAAGCGGGACTAGCGCACACACAGATACGCAGTATTTT.